One sample yielded the 10 T cell receptor beta chains listed below, sequenced in a study of T cells after yellow fever vaccination. TCRdb called the 5' RACE reads again in MiXCR, with one record for every CDR3 protein. Of some 400,000 distinct CDR3 sequences in the sample, over 15% are singletons; the top ten hold roughly a sixth. The input for sequencing was PBMCs, taken before the yellow fever booster vaccination. These receptors all stem from a man between 18 and 29 years old who received the YFV17D yellow fever vaccine.

The chain couples TRBV11-1 to TRBJ2-2; 7 nucleotides match TRBD1. With 0 bases clipped from V and 6 bases from J, the junction kept 4 bases outside the gene matches. Looked up from germline, CDR1 is SGHAT and CDR2 is FQDESV (reference sequence). The CDR3 runs to 15 residues. The CDR3 coding sequence is TGTGCCAGCAGCTTAGCGACAGGGAGTGCCGGGGAGCTGTTTTTT. Its translation is CASSLATGSAGELFF.

This clonotype came up many times. The chain joins TRBV5-1 to TRBJ2-5; D remains ambiguous. Germline V lookup: CDR1 SGHRS, CDR2 YFSETQ. The CDR3 loop spans 15 amino acids. V was shortened by 2 bases and J by 1 base, with 12 bases between the two germline ends. The DNA for the CDR3 is TGCGCCAGCAGCTTCGCGCCCTTGGGCCAAGAGACCCAGTACTTC. Protein sequence: CASSFAPLGQETQYF.

This clonotype was detected a few times. This chain links TRBV4-1 with TRBJ2-2; D perhaps matches TRBD2 (5 bases). Between the trimmed V and J ends, which lost 3 bases and 4 bases, there was a span of 12 bases. Germline loops: CDR1 MGHRA, CDR2 YSYEKL. This CDR3 is 15 amino acids long. The CDR3 reads CASSQRGPGTGELFF. CDR3 coding DNA: TGCGCCAGCAGCCAGCGAGGGCCGGGCACCGGGGAGCTGTTTTTT.

This clonotype was picked up a small number of times. The gene calls are TRBV12-5 and TRBJ2-5; 9 bases are a match to TRBD2. In germline, CDR1 is LGHNT, CDR2 FRNRAP. J lost 5 bases, V lost 7 bases, and 5 bases had no gene match. The CDR3 runs to 13 residues. The DNA of the CDR3 is TGTGCTAGTGCCTTTAGCGGGGGCGAGACCCAGTACTTC. Encoded protein: CASAFSGGETQYF.

The chain joins TRBV7-9 to TRBJ1-2; D is unresolved. This CDR3 comprises 13 residues. V was pared by 5 bases and J by 3 bases, with 10 bases between. CDR1 is SEHNR and CDR2 is FQNEAQ in the germline V gene (reference sequence). CDR3 loop: CASSRELDYGYTF. CDR3 nucleotide sequence: TGTGCCAGCAGCAGGGAGTTAGACTATGGCTACACCTTC.

The sample holds a few counts of this clonotype. V and J are TRBV9 and TRBJ2-5, with TRBD2 identical over 11 bases. The germline CDR1 and CDR2 sequences are SGDLS and YYNGEE. The CDR3 is 16 amino acids. After removal of 0 bases from V and 1 base from J, the junction contained 2 bases not matched to a gene. Written as DNA, the CDR3 is TGTGCCAGCAGCGTAGGTCTAGCGGGGGGCCAAGAGACCCAGTACTTC. Translated, it gives CASSVGLAGGQETQYF.

The chain joins TRBV5-1 to TRBJ2-3, with D possibly matching TRBD1 (6 bases). Germline V gene lookup returns CDR1 SGHRS and CDR2 YFSETQ. V lost 4 bases and J 0 bases, leaving 9 bases between the germline ends. The CDR3 sequence is 14 residues long. CDR3 loop: CASSKTGSTDTQYF. The CDR3 DNA reads as TGCGCCAGCAGCAAAACAGGGAGCACAGATACGCAGTATTTT.

The chain combines TRBV6-5 with TRBJ1-4; D gene unclear. V lost 6 bases and J 7 bases, leaving 15 bases between the germline ends. Germline CDR1 reads MNHEY; CDR2 reads SVGAGI. The CDR3 length is 14 residues. CDR3 DNA: TGTGCCAGCAGAGCTCGGTGGGCCTCTGAAAAACTGTTTTTT. Residues: CASRARWASEKLFF.

This clonotype appeared many times. The chain carries TRBV7-2 and TRBJ2-5; D is tentatively TRBD1 or TRBD2 (5 bases each). Germline V gene lookup returns CDR1 SGHTA and CDR2 FQGNSA. The CDR3 has 13 amino acids. Trimming removed 0 bases from V and 5 bases from J, with 7 bases in between. CDR3 bases: TGTGCCAGCAGCTTAGCCGGGGCCGAGACCCAGTACTTC. Translated: CASSLAGAETQYF.

This clonotype was recorded a few times. The chain recombines TRBV5-1 with TRBJ2-7; the D gene is possibly TRBD1 (7 bases). CDR3 length equals 15 residues. From germline, CDR1 is SGHRS and CDR2 YFSETQ. V dropped 4 bases and J dropped 3 bases, with 17 bases sitting between them. The CDR3 region has the DNA TGCGCCAGCAGCCCGGAGGGGGACAGACTCTACGAGCAGTACGTC. This gives the protein CASSPEGDRLYEQYV.